These 18 T cell receptor beta chains were all obtained from the same sample, sequenced in a study of CD8 T cells in ankylosing spondylitis. No antigens are known for them. TCRdb processed the 5' RACE reads anew with MiXCR; each CDR3 protein has one entry. Found here are around 430,000 distinct CDR3 sequences, more than 15% of them singletons; the top ten hold around 0.92%. Study results and caveats: Seven to nine highly homologous variants formed a TCR beta motif that appeared characteristic of ankylosing spondylitis blood.

Source material: blood, either unsorted or a sorted T cell fraction (not recorded which). The receptors come from a male donor with ankylosing spondylitis.

The chain employs TRBV19 and TRBJ2-5; 8 bases are a match to TRBD2. The CDR3 is 17 amino acids. The V gene end was trimmed by 5 bases and the J gene end by 0 bases; junction bases not matched to a gene: 11. Germline V gene sequence: CDR1 LNHDA, CDR2 SQIVND (reference sequence). The CDR3 is CASSPRSGGGYQETQYF. The CDR3 region has the DNA TGTGCCAGTAGTCCACGGAGCGGGGGAGGGTACCAAGAGACCCAGTACTTC.

The chain joins TRBV24-1 to TRBJ1-5; maybe TRBD1 (5 bases). V gave up 7 bases and J gave up 7 bases, with 10 bases separating them. The germline CDR1 and CDR2 sequences are KGHDR and SFDVKD. CDR3 length: 12 amino acids. The CDR3 protein is CATRERGQPQHF. The CDR3, as DNA: TGTGCCACCAGGGAAAGGGGACAGCCCCAGCATTTT.

This clonotype was recorded a few times. The chain carries TRBV7-9 and TRBJ2-5; D possibly corresponds to TRBD1 (7 bases). The germline V gene has CDR1 SEHNR and CDR2 FQNEAQ (reference sequence). V gave up 1 base and J gave up 5 bases, with 14 bases separating them. CDR3 length: 15 residues. DNA for the CDR3: TGTGCCAGCAGCTTAGTGGGCAGGGGGGACGAGACCCAGTACTTC. Translation gives CASSLVGRGDETQYF.

The chain employs TRBV27 and TRBJ1-1, with a weak D call TRBD1 (5 bases). Germline V lookup: CDR1 MNHEY, CDR2 SMNVEV (reference sequence). Trimming took 4 bases from V and 5 from J, leaving 11 bases between them. The CDR3 length is 13 residues. This CDR3 reads CASSSGTWTEAFF. CDR3 nucleotide sequence: TGTGCCAGCAGTTCAGGGACGTGGACTGAAGCTTTCTTT.

The V call is TRBV12-3 or TRBV12-4, the J call TRBJ2-1; D possibly corresponds to TRBD1 (6 bases). The V gene lost 6 bases and the J gene lost 16 bases, with 19 bases spanning the gap. This CDR3 spans 12 amino acids. The CDR3 DNA reads as TGTGCCAGCAGCCAAAGTGGGACATTGGGCTTCTTC. This encodes CASSQSGTLGFF.

This clonotype was seen more than once but under ten times. This CDR3 is CASSSAGTATPDTQYF. For the CDR3, the DNA is TGCGCCAGCAGCTCAGCCGGGACTGCCACCCCAGATACGCAGTATTTT. This chain links TRBV5-1 with TRBJ2-3; a weak D match, TRBD2 (6 bases). Germline loops: CDR1 SGHRS, CDR2 YFSETQ. V shed 3 bases and J shed 4 bases, with 18 bases lying between them. The CDR3 extends over 16 amino acids.

The chain couples TRBV20-1 to TRBJ1-1, with D unresolved. The germline CDR1 and CDR2 sequences are DFQATT and SNEGSKA (reference sequence). The CDR3 consists of 12 residues. Deletions cut 1 base from V and 1 base from J, with 4 bases between. The CDR3 DNA sequence: TGCAGTGCTAGAGCAGGGAACACTGAAGCTTTCTTT. It encodes CSARAGNTEAFF.

The sample holds a few counts of this clonotype. The chain combines TRBV6-2 or TRBV6-3 with TRBJ2-7; D remains unclear. Trimming shortened V by 0 bases and J by 3 bases, and 12 bases separated the two germline ends. The CDR3 totals 15 residues. From germline, CDR1 is MNHEY and CDR2 SVGEGT. The CDR3 here is CASSYSFGRNYEQYF. The CDR3 coding sequence is TGTGCCAGCAGTTACTCTTTTGGCAGAAACTACGAGCAGTACTTC.

This clonotype was seen more than once but under ten times. This rearrangement joins TRBV6-2 or TRBV6-3 to TRBJ1-5, with TRBD1 as a possible D gene (5 bases). Per germline, CDR1 MNHEY and CDR2 SVGEGT. Deletions cut 9 bases from V and 0 bases from J, with 9 bases between. This CDR3 comprises 13 residues. CDR3 region: CASQGTSNQPQHF. CDR3 nucleotides: TGTGCCAGTCAGGGTACTAGCAATCAGCCCCAGCATTTT.

The rearrangement links TRBV29-1 to TRBJ1-2; 9 nucleotides match TRBD1. CDR1 is SQVTM and CDR2 is ANQGSEA in the germline V gene. Losses at the gene ends were 7 bases for V and 0 bases for J; bases not matched to a gene: 15. The CDR3 has 17 residues. Here the CDR3 DNA reads TGCAGCGCCACGAGCCGGGACAGGGTGGACCCTAACTATGGCTACACCTTC. It specifies CSATSRDRVDPNYGYTF.

The chain combines TRBV9 with TRBJ2-1; the match to TRBD2 covers 9 bases. Germline trimming cut 0 bases from V and 3 bases from J; bases unmatched to any gene: 4. Germline CDR1 reads SGDLS; CDR2 reads YYNGEE. The CDR3 totals 16 residues. CDR3 nucleotide sequence: TGTGCCAGCAGCGTAGGCGTAGCGGGAGTCTACAATGAGCAGTTCTTC. Protein sequence: CASSVGVAGVYNEQFF.

This clonotype was counted between two and nine times. The rearrangement uses TRBV5-1 and TRBJ2-1; 7 bases are shared with TRBD2. CDR3 size: 13 residues. Germline loops: CDR1 SGHRS, CDR2 YFSETQ. V shed 10 bases and J 5 bases; nucleotides not matched to a gene: 9. CDR3 protein: CAGNGRRNNEQFF. The CDR3 DNA follows: TGCGCCGGGAACGGGAGGAGGAACAATGAGCAGTTCTTC.

The chain joins TRBV20-1 to TRBJ2-5; D call uncertain. The CDR3 loop spans 12 amino acids. Trimming left V 2 bases short and J 4 bases short, with 8 bases between. Germline lookup yields CDR1 DFQATT and CDR2 SNEGSKA (reference sequence). CDR3 sequence (DNA): TGCAGTGCTAGACGGCAGCTAGAGACCCAGTACTTC. It yields the protein CSARRQLETQYF.

The chain employs TRBV7-9 and TRBJ1-1; D unclear. The germline gives CDR1 SEHNR, CDR2 FQNEAQ (reference sequence). This CDR3 region has 14 residues. V was cut by 3 bases and J by 1 base, with 9 bases left in between. The CDR3 loop reads CASSLRPSNTEAFF. The CDR3 region has the DNA TGTGCCAGCAGCTTGCGACCTTCGAACACTGAAGCTTTCTTT.

This clonotype came up many times. This chain uses TRBV20-1 with TRBJ2-7; 13 bases match TRBD2. CDR3 length: 16 residues. CDR1 and CDR2 from the germline V gene are DFQATT and SNEGSKA (reference sequence). J was trimmed by 5 bases and V by 1 base; bases with no gene match: 8. The CDR3 here is CSARADGLAGVHEQYF. In DNA, the CDR3 is TGCAGTGCTAGAGCCGATGGACTAGCGGGAGTACACGAGCAGTACTTC.

V usage is TRBV5-1 and J usage is TRBJ2-5; 14 bases fit TRBD2. There are 17 residues in the CDR3. Germline CDR1 is SGHRS and CDR2 is YFSETQ. Trimming at V came to 2 bases and at J to 5 bases, leaving 8 bases not matched to a gene. CDR3 DNA: TGCGCCAGCAGCTTCGATGGACTAGCGGGAGGAAGGGAGACCCAGTACTTC. Its translation: CASSFDGLAGGRETQYF.

This clonotype was counted a few times. The chain is built from TRBV12-3 or TRBV12-4 and TRBJ1-5; TRBD1 matches at 7 bases. The CDR3 runs to 13 residues. J gave up 8 bases and V 7 bases, and 8 bases lay outside the gene matches. For the CDR3, the DNA is TGTGCCAGCACCGCGACAGGGTGGGAGCCCCAGCATTTT. It yields the protein CASTATGWEPQHF.

The chain joins TRBV5-1 to TRBJ2-5; TRBD2 aligns across 7 bases. From germline, CDR1 is SGHRS and CDR2 YFSETQ. J gave up 2 bases and V 2 bases, and 3 bases lay outside the gene matches. The CDR3 totals 14 residues. Here the CDR3 reads CASSLLALQETQYF. CDR3 nucleotides: TGCGCCAGCAGCTTACTAGCGCTTCAAGAGACCCAGTACTTC.